This T cell receptor beta chain was sequenced for a study of T cell responses to AZD1222 COVID-19 vaccine. For the study at large: Researchers grouped second doses given at about 4 or about 12 weeks into one pool.

Study-wide points: The study found vaccine-associated CD4 TCRs spanning spike, dominant at 160-218 and 743-854. It was only after the peak T cell response that any repertoires were sampled. Targets within unmutated variant regions were reportedly found for nearly half of spike-specific TCRs.

In the case of this clone: The antigen remains undetermined.

The V and J ends lost 0 bases and 3 bases, in that order; junction bases with no gene match: 2. The V gene's germline CDR1 is LGHNA and CDR2 YSLEER. The CDR3 has 15 residues. Assay: immunoSEQ multiplex PCR; the TCRdb copy retains only in-frame clones and omits some. The table has approximately 150,000 clones, 80% to 90% seen once. J is TRBJ2-7 and V is TRBV4-3; TRBD2 aligns across 10 bases. This specimen consisted of peripheral blood, obtained on day 0 of AZD1222 vaccination. The clonotype was recovered from an adult in good health. CDR3 in DNA: TGCGCCAGCAGCCAAGAACAGCGGGGGGGCTACGAGCAGTACTTC. It translates to CASSQEQRGGYEQYF.